These 14 T cell receptor beta chains share one sample of origin, sequenced in a study of blood T cell repertoires in COVID-19. The table came from immunoSEQ multiplex PCR; TCRdb's copy has only in-frame clones and leaves some out. The data contain fewer than 250,000 clones, about 80% of them seen just once; the ten biggest clones take up 1.9%. The sequenced sample consisted of peripheral blood. Receptor source: a woman older than 75 with acute or convalescent COVID-19.

The chain couples TRBV19 to TRBJ1-1; D is uncertain. The germline V gene has CDR1 LNHDA and CDR2 SQIVND (reference sequence). The V end lost 5 bases, the J end lost 1 base, and 11 bases lay between the germline ends. There are 14 residues in the CDR3. Written as DNA, the CDR3 is TGTGCCAGTAGTTACGTGGCGGGGAACACTGAAGCTTTCTTT. Its protein is CASSYVAGNTEAFF.

The chain uses TRBV30 and TRBJ1-2; 8 nucleotides line up with TRBD1. J lost 7 bases, V lost 3 bases, and 7 bases had no gene match. The CDR3 covers 13 residues. From germline, CDR1 is GTSNPN and CDR2 SVGIG (reference sequence). Here the CDR3 DNA reads TGTGCCTGGAGGCAACAGGGGGTTAGTGGCTACACCTTC. Protein: CAWRQQGVSGYTF. The full variable domain, rest sourced from reference TRBV30 and TRBJ1-2, is SQTIHQWPATLVQPVGSPLSLECTVEGTSNPNLYWYRQAAGRGLQLLFYSVGIGQISSEVPQNLSASRPQDRQFILSSKKLLLSDSGFYLCAWRQQGVSGYTFGSGTRLTVV.

This clone was detected a few times. The CDR3 reads CASSYWGGPYGYTF. The CDR3 DNA sequence: TGTGCCAGCAGTTATTGGGGGGGGCCCTATGGCTACACCTTC. This chain connects TRBV7-2 to TRBJ1-2, with D perhaps matching TRBD1 (6 bases). The CDR3 is 14 amino acids. The germline V gene encodes CDR1 SGHTA and CDR2 FQGNSA. The V and J ends lost 6 bases and 4 bases respectively, with 15 bases between them. Full variable domain (rest looked up from reference TRBV7-2 and TRBJ1-2): GAGVSQSPSNKVTEKGKDVELRCDPISGHTALYWYRQSLGQGLEFLIYFQGNSAPDKSGLPSDRFSAERTGGSVSTLTIQRTQQEDSAVYLCASSYWGGPYGYTFGSGTRLTVV.

V gene TRBV7-6 combines with J gene TRBJ2-5; possibly TRBD2 for D (7 bases). The CDR3 is 15 amino acids. CDR1 and CDR2 (germline): SGHVS, FNYEAQ. Trimming stripped 2 bases from V and 1 base from J, with 11 bases between. CDR3: CASSLMGGPQETQYF. The CDR3 nucleotides are TGTGCCAGCAGCTTAATGGGGGGGCCCCAAGAGACCCAGTACTTC.

This clone has just a few counts. This rearrangement joins TRBV7-2 to TRBJ2-7; the match to TRBD2 covers 9 bases. The V gene end was trimmed by 1 base and the J gene end by 1 base; junction bases not matched to a gene: 5. This CDR3 contains 16 residues. Germline loops: CDR1 SGHTA, CDR2 FQGNSA. The CDR3 nucleotides are TGTGCCAGCAGCTTAGGGGCGGGAGGGGGTTCCTACGAGCAGTACTTC. This gives the protein CASSLGAGGGSYEQYF.

The gene calls are TRBV9 and TRBJ1-3; D possibly corresponds to TRBD1 (5 bases). Trimming removed 4 bases at V and 2 bases at J, with 13 bases between. CDR1 and CDR2 (germline): SGDLS, YYNGEE. The CDR3 loop spans 15 amino acids. The CDR3 DNA reads as TGTGCCAGCAGCAAGCAGGGTTCACCTGGAAACACCATATATTTT. Amino acid sequence: CASSKQGSPGNTIYF.

This rearrangement joins TRBV5-6 to TRBJ2-5, with TRBD1 identical over 9 bases. Germline CDR1 and CDR2: SGHDT and YYEEEE. Trimming cost V 3 bases and J 5 bases; bases outside gene matches: 11. The CDR3 contains 16 residues. In nucleotides, the CDR3 is TGTGCCAGCAGCTATCCGGACAGGGGCGGAGGTGAGACCCAGTACTTC. Its protein product is CASSYPDRGGGETQYF.

The chain couples TRBV3-1 (or the pseudogene TRBV3-2) to TRBJ2-6; D not certain. This CDR3 comprises 15 residues. The V gene lost 3 bases and the J gene lost 2 bases, with 8 bases spanning the gap. CDR1 LGHDT and CDR2 YNNKEL come from the germline V gene (reference sequence). The CDR3 DNA sequence: TGTGCCAGCAGCCACAGAACTACTGGGGCCAACGTCCTGACTTTC. Its translation is CASSHRTTGANVLTF.

The chain links TRBV28 to TRBJ1-1; TRBD1 is a possible D gene (5 bases). The CDR3 length is 13 residues. From germline, CDR1 is MDHEN and CDR2 SYDVKM. The V and J ends lost 5 bases and 6 bases respectively, with 13 bases between them. CDR3 loop: CASSRGDSSEAFF. The CDR3 DNA sequence: TGTGCCAGCAGTCGCGGCGACAGCTCTGAAGCTTTCTTT.

This chain joins TRBV4-3 and TRBJ2-2, with D unclear. Per germline, CDR1 LGHNA and CDR2 YSLEER. The CDR3 contains 15 residues. V was shortened by 5 bases and J by 0 bases, with 10 bases between the two germline ends. CDR3 DNA sequence: TGCGCCAGCAGCGCACAAACACCGAACACCGGGGAGCTGTTTTTT. Residues: CASSAQTPNTGELFF.

This rearrangement joins TRBV2 to TRBJ2-1, with 12 bases matching TRBD2. V shed 5 bases, J shed 0 bases, and the junction held 5 bases outside the gene matches. Germline values: CDR1 SNHLY, CDR2 FYNNEI. The CDR3 sequence is 17 residues long. The DNA for the CDR3 is TGTGCCAGCAGTCAAAGACTAGCGGGGGCCTCCTACAATGAGCAGTTCTTC. Residues: CASSQRLAGASYNEQFF.

CDR3 region: CASISGTSGSARKYEQYF. CDR3 nucleotides: TGTGCCAGTATCTCCGGGACTAGCGGGAGCGCGAGGAAATACGAGCAGTACTTC. The genes are TRBV7-8 and TRBJ2-7; TRBD2 matches at 14 bases. The CDR3 runs 18 residues. Germline CDR1 SGHVS, CDR2 FQNEAQ. Trimming removed 9 bases from V and 4 bases from J; junction bases left unmatched: 17.

The V and J genes are TRBV7-2 and TRBJ1-6, with D unresolved. Germline values: CDR1 SGHTA, CDR2 FQGNSA. V was cut by 1 base and J by 8 bases, with 6 bases left in between. The CDR3 runs 13 residues. The CDR3 DNA is TGTGCCAGCAGCTTAGAGAGGGATTCACCCCTCCACTTT. As protein: CASSLERDSPLHF. Combining the CDR3 with reference TRBV7-2 and TRBJ1-6 gives the whole variable domain GAGVSQSPSNKVTEKGKDVELRCDPISGHTALYWYRQSLGQGLEFLIYFQGNSAPDKSGLPSDRFSAERTGGSVSTLTIQRTQQEDSAVYLCASSLERDSPLHFGNGTRLTVT.

This clone has only a few counts. This chain links TRBV14 with TRBJ2-1, with D maybe TRBD2 (6 bases). This CDR3 comprises 15 residues. The V end lost 1 base, the J end lost 5 bases, and 12 bases lay between the germline ends. From germline, CDR1 is SGHDN and CDR2 FVKESK. In DNA, the CDR3 is TGTGCCAGCAGCCAAGCCTCCGGGACTCACAATGAGCAGTTCTTC. Protein: CASSQASGTHNEQFF.